This record concerns one T cell receptor (beta chain) sequence. The sample originates from a study of T cells in Graves' hyperthyroidism and ophthalmopathy. The germline V gene encodes CDR1 SNHLY and CDR2 FYNNEI. Trimming took 5 bases from V and 1 from J, leaving 10 bases between them. The CDR3 totals 14 residues. TCR beta CDR3 regions were amplified from RNA. HTBI primers were employed in a first-round RT-PCR of the TCR CDR3. From the multiplex PCR reads, TCRdb called clonotypes with MiXCR, one entry per CDR3 protein. The table shows under 250,000 distinct CDR3 sequences, with roughly a sixth occurring only once. Diagnosis of hyperthyroidism was new in patients aged 18 to 65, and its duration was under 2 months. Those patients with uncontrolled infection, other autoimmune disease, pregnancy or lactation were excluded. For the diagnoses, clinical symptoms, serum thyroxine and TRAb, thyroid ultrasound and orbital computed tomography were used.

The sequencing input was blood. The source of this sequence is a man aged 50 to 59 with Graves' hyperthyroidism. This sequence joins TRBV2 and TRBJ2-3; D gene ambiguous. The CDR3 bases are TGTGCCAGCAGTTCTACTACCCGCACAGATACGCAGTATTTT. Translating it yields CASSSTTRTDTQYF.